This T cell receptor (beta chain) was profiled in a study of T cell repertoires in cytomegalovirus infection. Ten or more counts support this clonotype. What it binds is unknown. Study results and caveats: CMV-specific TCR beta clonotypes restricted by HLA-C dominated the ex vivo response.

MiXCR was run by TCRdb on the reads, yielding one entry per CDR3 protein. The sample records over 120,000 distinct CDR3 sequences, about 32% being singletons. In germline, CDR1 is SSHAT, CDR2 FNYEAQ (reference sequence). The CDR3 runs 14 residues. The ends were cut back, 1 base at V and 1 base at J, with 6 bases in the middle. The chain employs TRBV7-7 and TRBJ2-3, with a tentative D call TRBD1 (6 bases). This clonotype was obtained from a human donor in good health (CMV status not recorded). Some clones in this sample may be carry-over from other donors' samples. The specimen comprised CD8+ T cells from cultured PBMCs, sampled from culture after CMV antigen stimulation. The CDR3: CASSLGTGTDTQYF. Here the CDR3 DNA reads TGTGCCAGCAGCTTAGGGACAGGCACAGATACGCAGTATTTT. Variable domain in full (rest from reference TRBV7-7 and TRBJ2-3): GAGVSQSPRYKVTKRGQDVTLRCDPISSHATLYWYQQALGQGPEFLTYFNYEAQPDKSGLPSDRFSAERPEGSISTLTIQRTEQRDSAMYRCASSLGTGTDTQYFGPGTRLTVL.